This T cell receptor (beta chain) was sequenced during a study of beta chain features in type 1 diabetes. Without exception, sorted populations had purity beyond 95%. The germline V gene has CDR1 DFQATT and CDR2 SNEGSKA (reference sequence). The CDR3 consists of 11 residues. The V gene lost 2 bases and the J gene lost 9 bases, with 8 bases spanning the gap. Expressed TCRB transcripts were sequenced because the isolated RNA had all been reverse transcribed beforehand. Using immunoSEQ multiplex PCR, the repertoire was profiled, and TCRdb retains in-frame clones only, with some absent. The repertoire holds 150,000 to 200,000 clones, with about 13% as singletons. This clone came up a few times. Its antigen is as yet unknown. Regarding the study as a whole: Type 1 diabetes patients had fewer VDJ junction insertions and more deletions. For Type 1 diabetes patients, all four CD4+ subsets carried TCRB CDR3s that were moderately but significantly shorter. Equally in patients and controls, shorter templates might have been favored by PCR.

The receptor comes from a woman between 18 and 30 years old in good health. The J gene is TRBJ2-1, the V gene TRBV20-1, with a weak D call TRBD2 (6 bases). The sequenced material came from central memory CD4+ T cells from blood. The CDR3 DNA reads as TGCAGTGCTAGACTAGCGCCTGAGCAGTTCTTC. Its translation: CSARLAPEQFF.